The 2 T cell receptor beta chains below were found in one sample sequenced in a study of vaccination and CD4 T cells after COVID-19. Treatment reported: roughly nine-day PBMC culture with coronavirus spike peptide pools or control peptides (ViraFEST assay). These receptors have no known antigen. Scientists ran DNA taken from cultured CD4+ T cells through the Oncomine TCR Beta short-read assay for sequencing. Via MiXCR, TCRdb re-called the PCR reads, giving one row per CDR3 protein. This table has about 15,000 distinct CDR3 sequences, about four fifths appearing once. Sequenced here: CD4+ T cells from blood, cultured in vitro, sampled after SARS-CoV-2 vaccination. The receptor source for this set is a human donor who received a COVID-19 vaccine.

This chain uses TRBV20-1 with TRBJ1-5; D possibly corresponds to TRBD1 (5 bases). CDR1 is DFQATT and CDR2 is SNEGSKA in the germline V gene (reference sequence). V was trimmed by 1 base and J by 6 bases, leaving 10 bases between them. The CDR3 covers 13 residues. In DNA form, the CDR3 reads TGCAGTGCTAGAGCAGGGATGGGTCAGCCCCAGCATTTT. Its protein is CSARAGMGQPQHF.

The rearrangement joins TRBV24-1 to TRBJ2-7; D may be TRBD1 (6 bases). Germline values: CDR1 KGHDR, CDR2 SFDVKD. CDR3 length equals 12 residues. The germline V and J ends were trimmed by 3 bases and 4 bases, with 6 bases remaining between them. Here the CDR3 DNA reads TGTGCCACCAGTGATCAGGGGTACGAGCAGTACTTC. Protein sequence: CATSDQGYEQYF.